Shown below are 8 T cell receptor beta chains from a single sample sequenced in a study of T cells in Graves' hyperthyroidism and ophthalmopathy. Regions amplified from RNA transcripts were the TCR beta CDR3 regions. Carried out on the TCR CDR3, a first-round RT-PCR used the HTBI primer set. TCRdb reanalysed the multiplex PCR reads using MiXCR and keeps one entry per CDR3 protein. This repertoire shows a few hundred thousand distinct CDR3 sequences, about 45% found once; its top ten account for roughly 7.7%. Input material: peripheral blood or thyroid tissue (not recorded which). These receptors originate from a woman aged 18-29 years with Graves' hyperthyroidism.

Details on this clonotype: A much larger clone lies one base from this, so it may be a read error. The chain couples TRBV6-5 to TRBJ1-5; no clear D. There are 14 residues in the CDR3. Germline V gene sequence: CDR1 MNHEY, CDR2 SVGAGI. In nucleotides, the CDR3 is TGTGCCAGCAGTTTCGCGCCGGACTTTTTGCCCCGGCATTTT. It specifies CASSFAPDFLPRHF.

The chain employs TRBV19 and TRBJ2-7, with TRBD2 identical over 7 bases. Germline loops: CDR1 LNHDA, CDR2 SQIVND (reference sequence). This CDR3 is 15 amino acids long. V was clipped by 3 bases and J by 2 bases; unmatched bases: 7. The CDR3 region is CASSITLGGAYEQYF. CDR3 nucleotide sequence: TGTGCCAGTAGTATCACCCTGGGAGGGGCCTACGAGCAGTACTTC.

This clonotype was seen many times. V is TRBV10-3 and J is TRBJ1-5; possible D gene TRBD1, 5 bases. CDR1 and CDR2 (germline): ENHRY, SYGVKD. V was shortened by 2 bases and J by 1 base, with 9 bases between the two germline ends. The CDR3 loop spans 15 amino acids. The chain's CDR3 is CAISERGASNQPQHF. CDR3 DNA sequence: TGTGCCATCAGTGAGCGAGGGGCGAGCAATCAGCCCCAGCATTTT.

This clonotype was found many times. The V call is TRBV10-3, the J call TRBJ2-2; 9 nucleotides match TRBD2. The CDR3 totals 18 residues. Per the germline V gene, CDR1 is ENHRY and CDR2 is SYGVKD. J was trimmed by 2 bases and V by 0 bases; bases with no gene match: 7. DNA for the CDR3: TGTGCCATCAGTGAGTCTTTCGGTAGCGGGAGAAACACCGGGGAGCTGTTTTTT. This codes for CAISESFGSGRNTGELFF.

On this clonotype: This clone may be a read error of a much larger clone one base away. The genes are TRBV7-9 and TRBJ2-7; D is undetermined. The CDR3 contains 16 residues. CDR1 is SEHNR, CDR2 FQNEAQ, per germline (reference sequence). CDR3 coding DNA: TGTGCCAGCAGCTTAGGGGTTCCACTAAGCTCCTACGAGCAGCACTTC. Translated, it gives CASSLGVPLSSYEQHF.

V gene TRBV10-3 combines with J gene TRBJ1-2, with a possible D match to TRBD1 (5 bases). This CDR3 spans 11 amino acids. Germline CDR1 ENHRY, CDR2 SYGVKD. V lost 3 bases and J 7 bases, leaving 6 bases between the germline ends. CDR3 sequence (DNA): TGTGCCATCAGTGAAAGGGGTGGCTACACCTTC. Residues: CAISERGGYTF.

This clonotype was recorded many times. The V call is TRBV6-4, the J call TRBJ1-2; 10 bases are shared with TRBD1. The CDR3 loop spans 16 amino acids. V lost 5 bases to trimming and J lost 7 bases; unmatched junction nucleotides: 13. The germline gives CDR1 MRHNA, CDR2 SNTAGT. The CDR3 DNA is TGTGCCAGCAGTCAACGTAGGGACAGGGGATTCACTGGCTACACCTTC. This codes for CASSQRRDRGFTGYTF.

This chain joins TRBV7-3 and TRBJ2-3, with a weak D call TRBD1 (5 bases). The V gene's germline CDR1 is SGHTA and CDR2 FQGTGA. The CDR3 loop spans 12 amino acids. V was cut by 5 bases and J by 6 bases, with 9 bases left in between. This CDR3 reads CASSPRQDTQYF. The CDR3 DNA reads TGTGCCAGCAGCCCCCGACAGGATACGCAGTATTTT.